These 30 T cell receptor beta chains were all obtained from the same sample, sequenced in a study of shared clonotypes between healthy human individuals. Terminally differentiated effector memory CD45RA+ cells were excluded by CCR7 positive selection of CD45RO-negative cells. The assay was immunoSEQ multiplex PCR, and TCRdb's table has in-frame clones only and misses some. The sample includes millions of clones, under 95% seen only once; the top ten take under 2%. The sequenced sample consisted of naive CD8+ T cells from PBMCs. The receptors here all came from a man between 18 and 35 years old in good health. Some clones in this sample may be carry-over from other donors' samples.

The V call is TRBV4-1, the J call TRBJ1-3, with D possibly TRBD1 on 6 matching bases. Germline V gene lookup returns CDR1 MGHRA and CDR2 YSYEKL. The CDR3 totals 17 residues. Deletions cut 2 bases from V and 0 bases from J, with 14 bases between. The CDR3 sequence: CASSQSAGAISGNTIYF. For the CDR3, the DNA is TGCGCCAGCAGCCAATCCGCAGGGGCCATCTCTGGAAACACCATATATTTT.

On this clone: This CDR3 is also generated by other DNA sequences in the sample. The V and J genes are TRBV6-5 and TRBJ1-1, with unresolved D. V lost 0 bases to trimming and J lost 2 bases, with 10 bases between them. There are 15 residues in the CDR3. Per germline, CDR1 MNHEY and CDR2 SVGAGI. The chain's CDR3 is CASSYSRTSNTEAFF. For the CDR3, the DNA is TGTGCCAGCAGTTACTCCCGGACGAGTAACACTGAAGCTTTCTTT.

This chain connects TRBV19 to TRBJ2-2; D ambiguous. The CDR3 loop spans 15 amino acids. V gave up 7 bases and J gave up 0 bases, with 12 bases separating them. Germline-derived CDR1 and CDR2 are LNHDA and SQIVND (reference sequence). CDR3 bases: TGTGCCAGTAAGAGGTTACACACGAACACCGGGGAGCTGTTTTTT. As protein: CASKRLHTNTGELFF.

This clone has only a few counts. The chain uses TRBV11-2 and TRBJ1-1; no clear D. V was trimmed by 4 bases and J by 5 bases, leaving 11 bases between them. From germline, CDR1 is SGHAT and CDR2 FQNNGV. This CDR3 is built from 13 residues. The CDR3 reads CASSSEVWTEAFF. The CDR3 region has the DNA TGTGCCAGCAGCTCGGAGGTATGGACTGAAGCTTTCTTT.

The chain has TRBV5-1 and TRBJ2-2; D is perhaps TRBD1 or TRBD2 (5 bases each). The CDR3 is 18 amino acids. Germline-derived CDR1 and CDR2 are SGHRS and YFSETQ. The V end lost 2 bases, the J end lost 0 bases, and 17 bases lay between the germline ends. The DNA of the CDR3 is TGCGCCAGCAGCTTCTGGGACGTTTCCCAGTCGAACACCGGGGAGCTGTTTTTT. Encoded protein: CASSFWDVSQSNTGELFF. The variable domain in full, with the rest retrieved from reference TRBV5-1 and TRBJ2-2, is KAGVTQTPRYLIKTRGQQVTLSCSPISGHRSVSWYQQTPGQGLQFLFEYFSETQRNKGNFPGRFSGRQFSNSRSEMNVSTLELGDSALYLCASSFWDVSQSNTGELFFGEGSRLTVL.

V gene TRBV7-7 combines with J gene TRBJ2-1; perhaps TRBD2 as D (5 bases). CDR3 size: 13 residues. V shed 4 bases and J shed 8 bases, with 12 bases lying between them. The germline V gene encodes CDR1 SSHAT and CDR2 FNYEAQ (reference sequence). Here the CDR3 reads CASSYILGDEQFF. The CDR3 nucleotides read TGTGCCAGCAGCTACATCTTGGGAGATGAGCAGTTCTTC. The variable domain in full, with the rest retrieved from reference TRBV7-7 and TRBJ2-1, is GAGVSQSPRYKVTKRGQDVTLRCDPISSHATLYWYQQALGQGPEFLTYFNYEAQPDKSGLPSDRFSAERPEGSISTLTIQRTEQRDSAMYRCASSYILGDEQFFGPGTRLTVL.

The genes are TRBV5-4 and TRBJ2-3, with 8 bases that match TRBD2. The CDR3 totals 16 residues. V shed 0 bases, J shed 5 bases, and the junction held 8 bases outside the gene matches. The V gene's germline CDR1 is SGHNT and CDR2 YYREEE (reference sequence). The DNA of the CDR3 is TGTGCCAGCAGCTTGGAGAGGCGGGAGGCCCAAGATACGCAGTATTTT. As protein: CASSLERREAQDTQYF.

The rearrangement uses TRBV18 and TRBJ2-4, with 9 bases matching TRBD1. Looked up from germline, CDR1 is KGHSH and CDR2 is LQKENI. This CDR3 contains 19 residues. Trimming took 2 bases from V and 1 from J; bases not matched to a gene: 12. For the CDR3, the DNA is TGTGCCAGCTCACCAGGGACAGGGCCCAGAGGGGATGCCAAAAACATTCAGTACTTC. Translation gives CASSPGTGPRGDAKNIQYF.

The gene calls are TRBV9 and TRBJ2-7, with 9 positions matching TRBD2. The CDR3 sequence is 15 residues long. Germline CDR1 reads SGDLS; CDR2 reads YYNGEE. Trimming cost V 4 bases and J 6 bases; bases outside gene matches: 11. Here the CDR3 DNA reads TGTGCCAGCAGCTTAGGGGGCGGGAGGGCCTTCGAGCAGTACTTC. The encoded protein is CASSLGGGRAFEQYF.

CDR3 in amino acids: CASNQLAGDPTVEQYF. The CDR3 bases are TGTGCCAGCAATCAACTAGCGGGAGACCCCACGGTCGAGCAGTACTTC. This sequence joins TRBV2 and TRBJ2-7, with TRBD2 matching 11 bases. Trimming took 7 bases from V and 6 from J; bases not matched to a gene: 14. Germline CDR1 is SNHLY and CDR2 is FYNNEI. This CDR3 spans 16 amino acids.

This chain joins TRBV4-1 and TRBJ2-7; 13 nucleotides match TRBD2. This CDR3 is built from 18 residues. CDR1 and CDR2 from the germline V gene are MGHRA and YSYEKL. Germline trimming cut 3 bases from V and 5 bases from J; bases unmatched to any gene: 13. The CDR3, as DNA: TGCGCCAGCAGCCAGTCACTAGCGGGAGGGCCTATAGCGAACGAGCAGTACTTC. Translation: CASSQSLAGGPIANEQYF.

DNA for the CDR3: TGTGCCAGCAGCTTAGGGTCGGGAGGGCCTGAGAATGAGCAGTTCTTC. Protein sequence: CASSLGSGGPENEQFF. This chain connects TRBV11-2 to TRBJ2-1; 8 positions agree with TRBD2. The germline V gene encodes CDR1 SGHAT and CDR2 FQNNGV. This CDR3 comprises 16 residues. The trim removed 1 base at V and 7 bases at J, leaving 9 bases unmatched.

The chain has TRBV7-9 and TRBJ2-1; TRBD2 matches 9 bases. The V and J ends lost 6 bases and 4 bases, in that order; junction bases with no gene match: 13. This CDR3 spans 17 amino acids. Germline V CDR1 and CDR2: SEHNR, FQNEAQ (reference sequence). CDR3 in DNA: TGTGCCAGCAGTTCCCCGGCGGGGGGGCCCCTTTACAATGAGCAGTTCTTC. The encoded protein is CASSSPAGGPLYNEQFF.

This clone was counted once. Other DNA sequences in the same sample also yield this CDR3. This sequence joins TRBV28 and TRBJ2-3, with 7 positions matching TRBD2. The V gene's germline CDR1 is MDHEN and CDR2 SYDVKM. The CDR3 contains 13 residues. V trimming: 3 bases; J trimming: 3 bases; junction bases outside the gene matches: 0. CDR3 protein: CASSLRGTDTQYF. As DNA, the CDR3 is TGTGCCAGCAGTTTGCGGGGGACAGATACGCAGTATTTT.

This rearrangement joins TRBV28 to TRBJ2-6; D unclear. Germline lookup yields CDR1 MDHEN and CDR2 SYDVKM. V was pared by 5 bases and J by 4 bases, with 12 bases between. The length of the CDR3 is 15 residues. CDR3 loop: CASSEIATGANVLTF. In nucleotides, the CDR3 is TGTGCCAGCAGTGAAATAGCTACCGGGGCCAACGTCCTGACTTTC.

V usage is TRBV14 and J usage is TRBJ2-7, with D maybe TRBD2 (5 bases). Germline CDR1 is SGHDN and CDR2 is FVKESK. Trimming removed 0 bases from V and 7 bases from J, with 19 bases in between. The CDR3 is 16 amino acids. As DNA, the CDR3 is TGTGCCAGCAGCCAAGATCCCCGGGGTATGTTCGGGGAGCAGTACTTC. Residues: CASSQDPRGMFGEQYF.

The chain links TRBV2 to TRBJ1-5; a possible D gene is TRBD1 (6 bases). This CDR3 comprises 15 residues. From germline, CDR1 is SNHLY and CDR2 FYNNEI. Trimming left V 5 bases short and J 0 bases short, with 11 bases between. The CDR3 protein is CASSLGQNSNQPQHF. DNA of the CDR3: TGTGCCAGCAGTCTAGGACAGAATAGCAATCAGCCCCAGCATTTT. The full variable domain, its missing parts supplied by reference TRBV2 and TRBJ1-5, is EPEVTQTPSHQVTQMGQEVILRCVPISNHLYFYWYRQILGQKVEFLVSFYNNEISEKSEIFDDQFSVERPDGSNFTLKIRSTKLEDSAMYFCASSLGQNSNQPQHFGDGTRLSIL.

V and J are TRBV9 and TRBJ2-1, with TRBD2 identical over 13 bases. V shed 4 bases and J 6 bases; nucleotides not matched to a gene: 4. CDR1 and CDR2 (germline): SGDLS, YYNGEE. The CDR3 has 15 residues. CDR3 DNA: TGTGCCAGCAGCCATGGGACTAGCGGGACCAATGAGCAGTTCTTC. Its translation is CASSHGTSGTNEQFF.

The rearrangement uses TRBV14 and TRBJ2-1; no clear D. Deletions cut 0 bases from V and 8 bases from J, with 8 bases between. Germline V gene lookup returns CDR1 SGHDN and CDR2 FVKESK. This CDR3 spans 13 amino acids. For the CDR3, the DNA is TGTGCCAGCAGCCAAGACAGGAGTCATGAGCAGTTCTTC. This sequence encodes CASSQDRSHEQFF. Looking up the rest from reference TRBV14 and TRBJ2-1 gives the full variable domain: EAGVTQFPSHSVIEKGQTVTLRCDPISGHDNLYWYRRVMGKEIKFLLHFVKESKQDESGMPNNRFLAERTGGTYSTLKVQPAELEDSGVYFCASSQDRSHEQFFGPGTRLTVL.

The chain is built from TRBV7-9 and TRBJ1-2; 8 positions match TRBD1. Germline values: CDR1 SEHNR, CDR2 FQNEAQ (reference sequence). Losses at the gene ends were 5 bases for V and 5 bases for J; bases not matched to a gene: 10. This CDR3 has 15 residues. CDR3 residues: CASSPTGARWYGYTF. In DNA form, the CDR3 reads TGTGCCAGCAGCCCGACAGGGGCGCGGTGGTATGGCTACACCTTC.

This chain uses TRBV15 with TRBJ2-7, with D perhaps TRBD1 or TRBD2 (5 bases each). The V end was cut by 5 bases, the J end by 1 base, with 18 bases between. Looked up from germline, CDR1 is LNHNV and CDR2 is YYDKDF (reference sequence). The CDR3 has 16 residues. The CDR3 protein is CATSPRGTSRSYEQYF. The CDR3 DNA is TGTGCCACCAGCCCCCGGGGCACCAGCAGGTCCTACGAGCAGTACTTC.

J is TRBJ2-1 and V is TRBV2; possibly TRBD1 or TRBD2 for D (5 bases each). CDR3 size: 13 residues. Germline values: CDR1 SNHLY, CDR2 FYNNEI. The V end lost 10 bases, the J end lost 7 bases, and 17 bases lay between the germline ends. CDR3 DNA: TGTGCCACCCTAACAAGAGGGGAAAATGAGCAGTTCTTC. Translating gives CATLTRGENEQFF.

In regard to this clone: The sample has other DNA sequences that encode this CDR3 too. V and J are TRBV9 and TRBJ2-1; no reliable D call. This CDR3 comprises 11 residues. V was trimmed by 3 bases and J by 7 bases, leaving 5 bases between them. Looked up from germline, CDR1 is SGDLS and CDR2 is YYNGEE. The CDR3 sequence: CASSAFNEQFF. In DNA, the CDR3 is TGTGCCAGCAGCGCCTTTAATGAGCAGTTCTTC.

The chain uses TRBV19 and TRBJ1-1; 9 bases are a match to TRBD1. CDR3 length equals 15 residues. The V and J ends lost 3 bases and 5 bases, in that order; junction bases with no gene match: 7. Germline V lookup: CDR1 LNHDA, CDR2 SQIVND (reference sequence). The CDR3 loop reads CASSITTGGWTEAFF. The CDR3 DNA reads TGTGCCAGTAGTATTACGACAGGGGGTTGGACTGAAGCTTTCTTT. Variable domain in full (rest from reference TRBV19 and TRBJ1-1): DGGITQSPKYLFRKEGQNVTLSCEQNLNHDAMYWYRQDPGQGLRLIYYSQIVNDFQKGDIAEGYSVSREKKESFPLTVTSAQKNPTAFYLCASSITTGGWTEAFFGQGTRLTVV.

This clone was counted only a few times. Here the CDR3 reads CASLRTNTHYEQYF. CDR3 DNA sequence: TGCGCCAGCCTACGTACTAATACGCATTACGAGCAGTACTTC. The genes are TRBV10-1 and TRBJ2-7; D gene ambiguous. With 8 bases removed from V and 4 bases from J, the gap between germline ends came to 18 bases. Per the germline V gene, CDR1 is WNHNN and CDR2 is SYGVQD (reference sequence). The CDR3 totals 14 residues.

The chain is built from TRBV7-8 and TRBJ2-1; tentatively, D is TRBD1 or TRBD2 (6 bases each). Germline values: CDR1 SGHVS, CDR2 FQNEAQ. This CDR3 is built from 14 residues. Trimming took off 8 bases at V and 6 bases at J, with 17 bases between the two ends. The DNA for the CDR3 is TGTGCCAGCTCCGTAAAGGGGGGTGGCAATGAGCAGTTCTTC. Translating it yields CASSVKGGGNEQFF.

The J gene is TRBJ2-3, the V gene TRBV13; 7 nucleotides line up with TRBD2. The CDR3 totals 15 residues. V shed 2 bases, J shed 4 bases, and the junction held 6 bases outside the gene matches. The germline V gene encodes CDR1 PRHDT and CDR2 FYEKMQ (reference sequence). The CDR3 here is CASSLTAGVADTQYF. The CDR3 nucleotides are TGTGCCAGCAGCTTAACGGCGGGAGTCGCAGATACGCAGTATTTT.

The chain carries TRBV4-1 and TRBJ2-7, with D uncertain. Germline V gene lookup returns CDR1 MGHRA and CDR2 YSYEKL. The CDR3 runs 14 residues. V was trimmed by 4 bases and J by 6 bases, leaving 16 bases between them. This CDR3 is CASSPRHGSSEQYF. CDR3 bases: TGCGCCAGCAGCCCCCGTCATGGTTCCAGCGAGCAGTACTTC.

This clone came up once. V and J are TRBV13 and TRBJ2-5; D unclear. The CDR3 extends over 12 amino acids. V lost 5 bases and J lost 4, with 8 bases in between. Germline lookup yields CDR1 PRHDT and CDR2 FYEKMQ (reference sequence). CDR3 sequence: CASSPLPETQYF. The CDR3 bases are TGTGCCAGCAGCCCCCTTCCAGAGACCCAGTACTTC.

This rearrangement joins TRBV28 to TRBJ2-6, with TRBD1 identical over 8 bases. The CDR3 is 20 amino acids. J was trimmed by 0 bases and V by 5 bases; bases with no gene match: 15. Per the germline V gene, CDR1 is MDHEN and CDR2 is SYDVKM. CDR3 coding DNA: TGTGCCAGCAGTACCTCAGGGGGCGATGGCCCTAGCTCTGGGGCCAACGTCCTGACTTTC. It translates to CASSTSGGDGPSSGANVLTF.